The 6 T cell receptor beta chains below were found in one sample sequenced in a study of shared clonotypes between healthy human individuals. The table came from immunoSEQ multiplex PCR; TCRdb's copy has only in-frame clones and leaves some out. This sample has about 660,000 clones, with approximately 79% found just once. Sequences were obtained from memory CD4+ T cells sorted from blood. Subset in this sample: CD45RA-negative fraction. These receptors originate from a woman in her twenties or thirties in good health.

This clone showed up just once. The rearrangement joins TRBV28 to TRBJ2-2; D gene unclear. The germline CDR1 and CDR2 sequences are MDHEN and SYDVKM. The CDR3 runs 14 residues. The ends were cut back, 10 bases at V and 4 bases at J, with 16 bases in the middle. The CDR3 nucleotides read TGTGCCACCCGCCTAACCCGGGTCACCGGGGAGCTGTTTTTT. Translated, it gives CATRLTRVTGELFF.

The chain links TRBV7-8 to TRBJ2-7; D might be TRBD2 (5 bases). Trimming took off 1 base at V and 2 bases at J, with 12 bases between the two ends. Per the germline V gene, CDR1 is SGHVS and CDR2 is FQNEAQ. This CDR3 contains 15 residues. CDR3 in DNA: TGTGCCAGCAGCTTAGGGGGTAGCGTAGCCTACGAGCAGTACTTC. Its translation: CASSLGGSVAYEQYF.

This CDR3 is CASSPVGGTILQYEQYF. CDR3 coding DNA: TGTGCCAGCTCACCAGTGGGCGGGACTATTTTACAGTACGAGCAGTACTTC. The rearrangement uses TRBV18 and TRBJ2-7; 7 nucleotides align to TRBD2. Germline loops: CDR1 KGHSH, CDR2 LQKENI. This CDR3 comprises 17 residues. The junction had 14 bases not matched to a gene; V was cut back by 2 bases and J by 4 bases.

The gene calls are TRBV5-1 and TRBJ2-5; 10 bases line up with TRBD1. The CDR3 contains 16 residues. The V gene's germline CDR1 is SGHRS and CDR2 YFSETQ. After removal of 1 base from V and 5 bases from J, the junction contained 8 bases not matched to a gene. The CDR3 coding sequence is TGCGCCAGCAGCTTGAGAATGGGGACAGGGGCCGAGACCCAGTACTTC. Translated: CASSLRMGTGAETQYF.

This clone was detected only a few times. A much larger clone lies a single base off, so this may be a read error. Distinct nucleotide sequences in the sample also encode this CDR3. The chain has TRBV5-1 and TRBJ2-2; 7 bases align to TRBD1. The CDR3 contains 15 residues. The V gene's germline CDR1 is SGHRS and CDR2 YFSETQ. After removal of 0 bases from V and 3 bases from J, the junction contained 2 bases not matched to a gene. The CDR3 spells CASSLGDRDTGELFF. The CDR3 coding sequence is TGCGCCAGCAGCTTGGGTGACAGGGACACCGGGGAGCTGTTTTTT. The variable domain in full, with the rest retrieved from reference TRBV5-1 and TRBJ2-2, is KAGVTQTPRYLIKTRGQQVTLSCSPISGHRSVSWYQQTPGQGLQFLFEYFSETQRNKGNFPGRFSGRQFSNSRSEMNVSTLELGDSALYLCASSLGDRDTGELFFGEGSRLTVL.

This chain joins TRBV28 and TRBJ2-7; D ambiguous. V was shortened by 6 bases and J by 0 bases, with 6 bases between the two germline ends. This CDR3 spans 12 amino acids. The germline V gene has CDR1 MDHEN and CDR2 SYDVKM. The CDR3 loop is CASRDTSYEQYF. The CDR3 DNA is TGTGCCAGCAGGGATACCTCCTACGAGCAGTACTTC.